The rows below give T cell receptor beta chains drawn from one sample of a study of Ad26.COV2.S vaccination and SARS-CoV-2 variants. TCRdb's copy holds only in-frame clones and misses some; the assay was immunoSEQ multiplex PCR. The sample consists of around 400,000 clones, around four fifths of them appearing once. Material: peripheral blood, obtained in a trial of Ad26.COV2.S vaccine versus placebo. The receptors were sampled from a person between 18 and 60 years old who received the Ad26.COV2.S COVID-19 vaccine or a placebo. Each CDR3 is given with its conserved first and last residue. The D gene is left open where the match is weak. Clone sizes are given selectively: once, few, many, or a class where the clone is expanded.

CDR3nt,CDR3aa,abundance,v_gene,j_gene,d_gene
TGCGCCAGCAGCCGAGGACTAGTACAAGAGACCCAGTACTTC,CASSRGLVQETQYF,NA,TRBV4-1,TRBJ2-5,TRBD2
TGTGCCAGCAGTCCAACGAACACCGGGGAGCTGTTTTTT,CASSPTNTGELFF,NA,TRBV12-3/TRBV12-4,TRBJ2-2,NA
TGTGCCAGCAGTTTACGGACAGGGAGCTTCACAGATACGCAGTATTTT,CASSLRTGSFTDTQYF,NA,TRBV6-5,TRBJ2-3,TRBD1
TGCGCCAGCAGCCAAGTCGACAGGGGGGGAAACACCATATATTTT,CASSQVDRGGNTIYF,NA,TRBV4-3,TRBJ1-3,TRBD1
TGTGCCAGCAGCCCCTCCAGTGGAGCGGCTGAAGCTTTCTTT,CASSPSSGAAEAFF,few,TRBV7-2,TRBJ1-1,NA
TGCGCCAGCAGCTTGGTAGGAGGATACGAGCAGTACTTC,CASSLVGGYEQYF,once,TRBV5-1,TRBJ2-7,NA
TGTGCCAGCAGTCTTGACAGGGGGATGAAGGGCTACACCTTC,CASSLDRGMKGYTF,NA,TRBV6-2/TRBV6-3,TRBJ1-2,TRBD1
TGTGCCAGCAGCTTGTGGCTAGGGGTCGATGAGCAGTTCTTC,CASSLWLGVDEQFF,NA,TRBV5-5,TRBJ2-1,NA
TGTGCCAGCTCACAAGAACCCGCTGCAACTAATGAAAAACTGTTTTTT,CASSQEPAATNEKLFF,NA,TRBV18,TRBJ1-4,NA
TGTGCCAGTAGTCATGGACAGGGGGCTACCGGGGAGCTGTTTTTT,CASSHGQGATGELFF,NA,TRBV19,TRBJ2-2,TRBD1
TGTGCCAGCAGTGAAAAAACGGTGAACACTGAAGCTTTCTTT,CASSEKTVNTEAFF,NA,TRBV27,TRBJ1-1,NA
TGTGCCAGCAGCCCGCAGGGTTGGGGCACTGAAGCTTTCTTT,CASSPQGWGTEAFF,NA,TRBV9,TRBJ1-1,NA
TGTGCCAGCAGCGAAGATACCTCTATTACCTACGAGCAGTACTTC,CASSEDTSITYEQYF,NA,TRBV2,TRBJ2-7,NA
TGTGCCAGCAGCCCGGGGACAGCACCGTACTACGAGCAGTACTTC,CASSPGTAPYYEQYF,few,TRBV5-5,TRBJ2-7,TRBD1